Here is one T cell receptor (beta chain) with its context. This specimen comes from a study of Ad26.COV2.S vaccination and SARS-CoV-2 variants. The overall study: Ad26.COV2.S given intramuscularly, once or twice 56 days apart.

This CDR3 is 17 amino acids long. Trimming removed 1 base from V and 5 bases from J, with 15 bases in between. The V gene's germline CDR1 is MNHGY and CDR2 SVAAGI. Measured with immunoSEQ multiplex PCR; TCRdb has only the in-frame clones, and not every one. The table lists about 420,000 clones, 88% of them singletons. Treatment specified: roughly 18 received Ad26.COV2.S at low or high dose, single or two shots; roughly five received placebo; per-sample allocation not given. At day 63 after the first vaccine or placebo injection, samples were drawn. The rearrangement joins TRBV6-9 to TRBJ1-6; the D is unclear. The receptor was isolated from a person aged 18-65 years who received the Ad26.COV2.S COVID-19 vaccine or a placebo. The material sequenced was peripheral blood, taken in a trial of Ad26.COV2.S vaccine versus placebo. CDR3 nucleotide sequence: TGTGCCAGCAGTTATTTAGGAGTGTACGGACATAATTCACCCCTCCACTTT. This gives the protein CASSYLGVYGHNSPLHF.